This T cell receptor (beta chain) was profiled in a study of blood T cell repertoires in COVID-19. The CDR3 extends over 16 amino acids. Germline lookup yields CDR1 MGHRA and CDR2 YSYEKL. V was trimmed by 1 base and J by 5 bases, leaving 15 bases between them. This table comes from immunoSEQ multiplex PCR, and its TCRdb copy is limited to in-frame clones, with some not included. The sample lists 200,000 or so clones; 84% were seen once. The sample taken for sequencing was peripheral blood. The sequence derives from a woman between 65 and 79 years old with active or convalescent COVID-19. This chain joins TRBV4-1 and TRBJ2-1; TRBD2 might be the D (7 bases). The CDR3 region has the DNA TGCGCCAGCAGCCAAGGGGTAGGGGGGGGAAACAATGAGCAGTTCTTC. Protein product: CASSQGVGGGNNEQFF.